This T cell receptor beta chain was found in a study of T cell responses to AZD1222 COVID-19 vaccine. Overall study: Pooled samples include second doses given at about 4 or 12 weeks.

TCRdb keeps only in-frame clones here, not all; method: immunoSEQ multiplex PCR. The sample has roughly 160,000 clones; less than 95% are singletons. The study's findings and limits: Nearly half of spike-specific TCRs reportedly target variant regions that are unmutated in the B.1.351 and B.1.1.7 variants. The repertoires were collected only after the peak T cell response.

Germline V lookup: CDR1 LNHDA, CDR2 SQIVND (reference sequence). The CDR3 runs 13 residues. Between the trimmed V and J ends, which lost 3 bases and 4 bases, there was a span of 10 bases. About this clone itself: What it binds is unknown.

The receptor comes from an adult in good health. The starting material was peripheral blood, obtained on day 0 of AZD1222 vaccination. This sequence joins TRBV19 and TRBJ2-7; D gene ambiguous. Here the CDR3 reads CASSMSRGYEQYF. CDR3 DNA: TGTGCCAGTAGTATGAGCCGAGGATACGAGCAGTACTTC.